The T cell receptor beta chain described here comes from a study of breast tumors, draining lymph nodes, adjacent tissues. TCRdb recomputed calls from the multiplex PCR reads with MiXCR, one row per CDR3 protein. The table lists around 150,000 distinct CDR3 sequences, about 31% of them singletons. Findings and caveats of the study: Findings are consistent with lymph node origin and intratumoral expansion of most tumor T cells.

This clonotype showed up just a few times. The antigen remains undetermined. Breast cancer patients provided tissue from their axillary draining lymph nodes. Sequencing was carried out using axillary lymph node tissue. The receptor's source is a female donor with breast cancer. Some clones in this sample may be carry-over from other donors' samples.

For the CDR3, the DNA is TGTGCCAGCAGTTACTCCGGGGGTTTCGATGAGCAGTTCTTC. Amino acids: CASSYSGGFDEQFF. The rearrangement uses TRBV6-6 and TRBJ2-1; maybe TRBD2 (6 bases). V gave up 0 bases and J gave up 8 bases, with 11 bases separating them. CDR1 is MNHNY, CDR2 SVGAGI, per germline (reference sequence). This CDR3 has 14 amino acids.